Shown below are 14 T cell receptor beta chains from a single sample sequenced in a study of blood T cell repertoires in COVID-19. Profiled with immunoSEQ multiplex PCR; TCRdb holds only in-frame clones, not every one. Counted here are around 200,000 clones, less than 85% occurring once; the ten biggest clones make up about 13%. Sequenced input: peripheral blood. All receptors come from a middle-aged man who had recovered from COVID-19.

The chain combines TRBV19 with TRBJ1-3; maybe TRBD1 (6 bases). This CDR3 spans 13 amino acids. CDR1 and CDR2 from the germline V gene are LNHDA and SQIVND (reference sequence). V lost 6 bases, J lost 4 bases, and 10 bases lay in between. CDR3 DNA: TGTGCCAGTAGCCGGGACATCGGAAACACCATATATTTT. This translates into CASSRDIGNTIYF.

The V call is TRBV27, the J call TRBJ1-5; TRBD1 aligns across 7 bases. This CDR3 is built from 16 residues. Germline CDR1 is MNHEY and CDR2 is SMNVEV (reference sequence). V lost 0 bases to trimming and J lost 3 bases; unmatched junction nucleotides: 5. Written as DNA, the CDR3 is TGTGCCAGCAGTTTATCTTGGACAGGTAACAATCAGCCCCAGCATTTT. Translating it yields CASSLSWTGNNQPQHF.

This clone appeared a single time. The chain uses TRBV29-1 and TRBJ1-2, with 10 bases that match TRBD1. CDR1 and CDR2 from the germline V gene are SQVTM and ANQGSEA. This CDR3 comprises 13 residues. V lost 7 bases, J lost 6 bases, and 8 bases stayed unmatched. The CDR3 region has the DNA TGCAGCGCCCGGGACAGGGGTGATAATGGCTACACCTTC. As protein: CSARDRGDNGYTF.

The J gene is TRBJ1-2, the V gene TRBV19; a possible D gene is TRBD1 (5 bases). Germline V gives CDR1 LNHDA, CDR2 SQIVND (reference sequence). The CDR3 is 15 amino acids. With 3 bases removed from V and 6 bases from J, the gap between germline ends came to 17 bases. The CDR3 reads CASSMAQGRFNGYTF. As DNA, the CDR3 is TGTGCCAGTAGTATGGCCCAGGGTCGATTTAATGGCTACACCTTC.

The chain combines TRBV6-2 or TRBV6-3 with TRBJ2-7; possible D gene TRBD2, 5 bases. This CDR3 has 15 amino acids. The V gene's germline CDR1 is MNHEY and CDR2 SVGEGT. V dropped 2 bases and J dropped 6 bases, with 17 bases sitting between them. The CDR3 region has the DNA TGTGCCAGCAGTTACGGCCAGGAGGTGATGAGCGAGCAGTACTTC. Translation: CASSYGQEVMSEQYF.

The chain couples TRBV11-2 to TRBJ2-1; 16 nucleotides line up with TRBD2. J gave up 7 bases and V 5 bases, and 11 bases lay outside the gene matches. Per germline, CDR1 SGHAT and CDR2 FQNNGV. CDR3 length: 18 amino acids. CDR3 sequence: CASSPGLAGGPIFNEQFF. CDR3 nucleotide sequence: TGTGCCAGCAGCCCGGGACTAGCGGGAGGGCCTATCTTTAATGAGCAGTTCTTC. The full variable domain, its missing parts supplied by reference TRBV11-2 and TRBJ2-1, is EAGVAQSPRYKIIEKRQSVAFWCNPISGHATLYWYQQILGQGPKLLIQFQNNGVVDDSQLPKDRFSAERLKGVDSTLKIQPAKLEDSAVYLCASSPGLAGGPIFNEQFFGPGTRLTVL.

CDR3 bases: TGTGCCAGCAGCTCCCGGACAGAGCAGTACTTC. This sequence encodes CASSSRTEQYF. This chain uses TRBV3-1 (or the pseudogene TRBV3-2) with TRBJ2-7; the D gene is possibly TRBD1 (5 bases). Trimming shortened V by 5 bases and J by 7 bases, and 9 bases separated the two germline ends. Per the germline V gene, CDR1 is LGHDT and CDR2 is YNNKEL (reference sequence). The CDR3 spans 11 residues.

This chain links TRBV19 with TRBJ1-5, with D tentatively TRBD1 (5 bases). V lost 3 bases, J lost 4 bases, and 7 bases lay in between. The CDR3 is 13 residues long. CDR1 is LNHDA, CDR2 SQIVND, per germline (reference sequence). For the CDR3, the DNA is TGTGCCAGTAGTATGTCAGGGAATCAGCCCCAGCATTTT. This translates into CASSMSGNQPQHF.

This chain joins TRBV28 and TRBJ1-5; 7 bases align to TRBD1. From germline, CDR1 is MDHEN and CDR2 SYDVKM. This CDR3 is 17 amino acids long. After removal of 3 bases from V and 5 bases from J, the junction contained 13 bases not matched to a gene. CDR3 bases: TGTGCCAGCAGTTTCCTTACCCGACAGGGTGGCGATCAGCCCCAGCATTTT. It encodes CASSFLTRQGGDQPQHF.

In this sample, this clone turned up once. The chain joins TRBV11-3 to TRBJ1-4, with 7 bases that match TRBD1. The junction had 6 bases not matched to a gene; V was cut back by 5 bases and J by 3 bases. The CDR3 extends over 15 amino acids. The germline V gene has CDR1 SGHNT and CDR2 YENEEA. The CDR3 here is CASSPGTAANEKLFF. The CDR3 DNA follows: TGTGCCAGCAGCCCCGGGACAGCCGCTAATGAAAAACTGTTTTTT.

The rearrangement joins TRBV24-1 to TRBJ2-3, with TRBD2 matching over 7 bases. The CDR3 consists of 15 residues. V trimming: 4 bases; J trimming: 5 bases; junction bases outside the gene matches: 8. The germline V gene encodes CDR1 KGHDR and CDR2 SFDVKD. CDR3 region: CATSEAGRIGDTQYF. Written as DNA, the CDR3 is TGTGCCACCAGTGAGGCCGGGAGGATCGGAGATACGCAGTATTTT.

This clone was observed a handful of times. The gene calls are TRBV5-1 and TRBJ2-2; 12 bases line up with TRBD2. Germline V gives CDR1 SGHRS, CDR2 YFSETQ. This CDR3 has 20 residues. The V and J ends lost 4 bases and 1 base, in that order; junction bases with no gene match: 14. The DNA for the CDR3 is TGCGCCAGCAGCCCGCGACTAGCGGGAGTGGGGCGGGTGAACACCGGGGAGCTGTTTTTT. Encoded protein: CASSPRLAGVGRVNTGELFF. Full variable domain (rest looked up from reference TRBV5-1 and TRBJ2-2): KAGVTQTPRYLIKTRGQQVTLSCSPISGHRSVSWYQQTPGQGLQFLFEYFSETQRNKGNFPGRFSGRQFSNSRSEMNVSTLELGDSALYLCASSPRLAGVGRVNTGELFFGEGSRLTVL.

This clone was recorded only once. V is TRBV5-1 and J is TRBJ2-1; TRBD2 agrees at 8 bases. Losses at the gene ends were 4 bases for V and 3 bases for J; bases not matched to a gene: 9. Per the germline V gene, CDR1 is SGHRS and CDR2 is YFSETQ. The CDR3 length is 16 residues. The CDR3 loop reads CASSQPQLAVYNEQFF. The CDR3 DNA sequence: TGCGCCAGCAGCCAGCCCCAACTAGCGGTCTACAATGAGCAGTTCTTC.

The chain employs TRBV24-1 and TRBJ2-2; 11 bases are a match to TRBD1. CDR3 length equals 16 residues. The ends lost 4 bases at V and 4 bases at J; junction bases unmatched: 4. The germline V gene encodes CDR1 KGHDR and CDR2 SFDVKD. CDR3 nucleotide sequence: TGTGCCACCAGTGACTCCGGGACAGGGGGCACCGGGGAGCTGTTTTTT. Translating gives CATSDSGTGGTGELFF.